This TCR beta chain was captured in a study of T cell responses to AZD1222 COVID-19 vaccine. Across the study: Pooling was applied to second doses at about 4 or about 12 weeks.

CDR1 is LNHDA and CDR2 is SQIVND in the germline V gene (reference sequence). Trimming removed 3 bases at V and 6 bases at J, with 14 bases between. The CDR3 covers 14 residues. Assay: immunoSEQ multiplex PCR; the TCRdb copy retains only in-frame clones and omits some. The sample consists of 120,000 to 150,000 clones, 85% to 95% of them appearing once. Findings and caveats of the study: CD4 TCRs linked to vaccination spanned spike, dominating at 160-218 and 743-854. Increased Spike-specific TCR breadth and depth were observed after two AZD1222 doses.

This clone was found a few times. The antigen remains undetermined. The V and J genes are TRBV19 and TRBJ1-1; tentative D call: TRBD1 (5 bases). The sequence derives from an adult in good health. The starting material was peripheral blood, obtained on day 0 of AZD1222 vaccination. The CDR3 DNA follows: TGTGCCAGTAGTATTTTTCGGGGGGACGCTGAAGCTTTCTTT. Its protein product is CASSIFRGDAEAFF.